This TCR beta chain appears in the sequencing data of a study of blood T cells in healthy people across ages. A second PCR of 7 to 11 cycles used a sample-barcoded 5' primer and a J-beta primer mix. Any given sample supplied a minimum of 2.5 million CDR3-containing paired-end reads. TCRdb called the 5' RACE reads again in MiXCR, with one record for every CDR3 protein. This table has around 1.5 million distinct CDR3 sequences, roughly 59% appearing once. With 5 bases clipped from V and 5 bases from J, the junction kept 8 bases outside the gene matches. Germline V CDR1 and CDR2: MGHDK, SYGVNS. The CDR3 is made up of 14 amino acids. This clonotype showed up just a few times.

The specimen was blood. This TCR came from a man between 18 and 29 years old in good health. The chain recombines TRBV25-1 with TRBJ2-5, with 7 bases fitting TRBD2. The CDR3 region is CASSRTGLTETQYF. The CDR3 coding sequence is TGTGCCAGCAGTCGGACGGGACTAACGGAGACCCAGTACTTC.